The TCR beta chain under discussion was sequenced for a study of Ad26.COV2.S vaccination and SARS-CoV-2 variants. The treatment: approximately 18 received Ad26.COV2.S at low or high dose, single or two shots; 5 received placebo; per-sample allocation not given. Specimens were obtained on day 63 following the first vaccine or placebo injection. The protocol was immunoSEQ multiplex PCR, while the TCRdb copy is restricted to in-frame clones and leaves out a portion. In the table there are more than 300,000 clones, less than 90% of which are singletons. V lost 0 bases to trimming and J lost 6 bases, with 14 bases between them. This CDR3 has 15 amino acids. Germline V gene sequence: CDR1 SEHNR, CDR2 FQNEAQ (reference sequence).

The chain carries TRBV7-9 and TRBJ1-1; D uncertain. The source is a person between 18 and 65 years old who received the Ad26.COV2.S COVID-19 vaccine or a placebo. The sample consisted of peripheral blood, taken in a trial of Ad26.COV2.S vaccine versus placebo. CDR3 residues: CASSLATPLGAEAFF. The CDR3 DNA sequence: TGTGCCAGCAGCTTAGCAACCCCCCTGGGCGCTGAAGCTTTCTTT.